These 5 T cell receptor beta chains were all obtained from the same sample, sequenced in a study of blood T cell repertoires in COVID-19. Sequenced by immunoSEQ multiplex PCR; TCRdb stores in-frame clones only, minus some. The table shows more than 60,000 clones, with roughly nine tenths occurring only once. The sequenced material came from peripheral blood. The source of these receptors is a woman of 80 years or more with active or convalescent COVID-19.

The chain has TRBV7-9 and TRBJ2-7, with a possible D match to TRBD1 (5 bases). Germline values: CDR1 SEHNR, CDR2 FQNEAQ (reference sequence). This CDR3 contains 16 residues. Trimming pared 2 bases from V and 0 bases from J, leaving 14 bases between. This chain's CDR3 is CASSLWATGDSYEQYF. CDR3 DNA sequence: TGTGCCAGCAGCTTATGGGCAACAGGCGACTCCTACGAGCAGTACTTC. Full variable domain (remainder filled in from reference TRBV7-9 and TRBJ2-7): DTGVSQNPRHKITKRGQNVTFRCDPISEHNRLYWYRQTLGQGPEFLTYFQNEAQLEKSRLLSDRFSAERPKGSFSTLEIQRTEQGDSAMYLCASSLWATGDSYEQYFGPGTRLTVT.

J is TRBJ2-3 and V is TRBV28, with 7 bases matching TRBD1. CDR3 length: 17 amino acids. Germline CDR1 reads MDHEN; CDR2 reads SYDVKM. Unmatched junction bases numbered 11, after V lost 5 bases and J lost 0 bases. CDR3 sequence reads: CASSLIGGISSTDTQYF. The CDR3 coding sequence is TGTGCCAGCAGTCTCATAGGGGGCATCTCTAGCACAGATACGCAGTATTTT. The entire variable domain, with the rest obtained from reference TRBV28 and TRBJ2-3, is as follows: DVKVTQSSRYLVKRTGEKVFLECVQDMDHENMFWYRQDPGLGLRLIYFSYDVKMKEKGDIPEGYSVSREKKERFSLILESASTNQTSMYLCASSLIGGISSTDTQYFGPGTRLTVL.

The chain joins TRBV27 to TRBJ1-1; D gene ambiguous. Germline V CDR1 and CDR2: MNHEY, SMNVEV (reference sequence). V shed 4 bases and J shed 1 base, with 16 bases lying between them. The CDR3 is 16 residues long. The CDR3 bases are TGTGCCAGCAGTTATAGTACGTTGTACCGGAACACTGAAGCTTTCTTT. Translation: CASSYSTLYRNTEAFF.

The CDR3 is CASRAGQGGHQPQHF. The CDR3 nucleotides are TGTGCCAGCAGGGCGGGCCAGGGAGGCCATCAGCCCCAGCATTTT. V and J are TRBV28 and TRBJ1-5; TRBD1 is a possible D gene (5 bases). Trimming stripped 6 bases from V and 5 bases from J, with 17 bases between. Germline V gene data show CDR1 as MDHEN and CDR2 as SYDVKM. The CDR3 is 15 amino acids.

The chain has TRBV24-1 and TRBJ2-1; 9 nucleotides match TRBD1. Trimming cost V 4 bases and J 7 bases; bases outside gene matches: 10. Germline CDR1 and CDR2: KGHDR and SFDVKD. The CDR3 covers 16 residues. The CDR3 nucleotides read TGTGCCACCAGTGACCGGGACAGGGCGAGTATAAATGAGCAGTTCTTC. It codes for CATSDRDRASINEQFF.